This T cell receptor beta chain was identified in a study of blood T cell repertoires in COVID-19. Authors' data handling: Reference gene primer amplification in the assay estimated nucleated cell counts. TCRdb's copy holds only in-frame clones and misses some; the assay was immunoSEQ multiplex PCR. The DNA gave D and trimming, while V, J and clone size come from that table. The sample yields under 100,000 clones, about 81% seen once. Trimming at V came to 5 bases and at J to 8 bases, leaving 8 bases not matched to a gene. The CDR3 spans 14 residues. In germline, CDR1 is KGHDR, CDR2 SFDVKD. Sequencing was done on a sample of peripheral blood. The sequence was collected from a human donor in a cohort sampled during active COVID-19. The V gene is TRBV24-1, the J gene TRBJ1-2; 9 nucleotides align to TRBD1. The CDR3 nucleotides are TGTGCCACCAGTGGCTCCGACAGGGGGGGAGGCTACACCTTC. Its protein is CATSGSDRGGGYTF.